These 21 T cell receptor beta chains were all obtained from the same sample, sequenced in a study of blood T cell repertoires in COVID-19. The repertoire was sequenced with immunoSEQ multiplex PCR; TCRdb's copy has only in-frame clones and lacks some. The table lists around 300,000 clones, over 75% of them singletons. The sequenced sample consisted of PBMCs or T cells enriched from blood (not recorded which). The receptors were gathered from a woman in her twenties or thirties who had recovered from COVID-19.

The chain couples TRBV5-6 to TRBJ1-6; 7 nucleotides line up with TRBD1. From germline, CDR1 is SGHDT and CDR2 YYEEEE. The V gene end was trimmed by 0 bases and the J gene end by 5 bases; junction bases not matched to a gene: 2. This CDR3 has 15 residues. CDR3 sequence: CASSLGQGDNSPLHF. In DNA, the CDR3 is TGTGCCAGCAGCTTGGGACAGGGAGATAATTCACCCCTCCACTTT.

The chain couples TRBV12-5 to TRBJ1-2, with a possible D match to TRBD1 (6 bases). Germline CDR1 is LGHNT and CDR2 is FRNRAP. The CDR3 spans 13 residues. V gave up 2 bases and J gave up 8 bases, with 12 bases separating them. The CDR3 loop is CASGLTGIRGYTF. Written as DNA, the CDR3 is TGTGCTAGTGGTTTGACAGGGATTCGAGGCTACACCTTC.

CDR3 sequence: CASSPREERNYNEQFF. As DNA, the CDR3 is TGTGCCAGCAGCCCCCGGGAGGAACGGAACTACAATGAGCAGTTCTTC. The V call is TRBV7-9, the J call TRBJ2-1; TRBD2 matches at 7 bases. V shed 5 bases and J 3 bases; nucleotides not matched to a gene: 10. Germline V gene data show CDR1 as SEHNR and CDR2 as FQNEAQ (reference sequence). The CDR3 has 16 residues.

This sequence joins TRBV7-5 and TRBJ1-2. TRBV7-5 is reported as a pseudogene. The CDR3 consists of 11 residues. This CDR3 reads CVRILRDGYTF. The CDR3 DNA sequence: TGTGTCAGAATCCTAAGAGATGGCTACACCTTC.

The chain employs TRBV5-4 and TRBJ1-3; 9 bases agree with TRBD1. The CDR3 contains 15 residues. The germline gives CDR1 SGHNT, CDR2 YYREEE (reference sequence). The V segment lost 0 bases and the J segment 3 bases; nucleotides outside the gene matches: 1. The CDR3 here is CASSLGDRVGNTIYF. CDR3 DNA sequence: TGTGCCAGCAGCTTGGGGGACAGGGTTGGAAACACCATATATTTT.

This chain links TRBV29-1 with TRBJ2-2, with 12 bases aligning to TRBD2. J gave up 1 base and V 3 bases, and 0 bases lay outside the gene matches. This CDR3 is built from 15 residues. Germline loops: CDR1 SQVTM, CDR2 ANQGSEA. The CDR3 sequence is CSVETSGGNTGELFF. The CDR3 DNA sequence: TGCAGCGTTGAGACTAGCGGGGGGAACACCGGGGAGCTGTTTTTT.

The rearrangement uses TRBV28 and TRBJ2-7; tentatively, D is TRBD2 (5 bases). The CDR3 is made up of 12 amino acids. V was cut by 5 bases and J by 5 bases, with 10 bases left in between. CDR1 MDHEN and CDR2 SYDVKM come from the germline V gene. The CDR3 spells CASSEGGNEQYF. CDR3 nucleotides: TGTGCCAGCAGTGAAGGAGGAAACGAGCAGTACTTC.

The V gene is TRBV7-9, the J gene TRBJ1-1; 7 positions agree with TRBD1. Losses at the gene ends were 10 bases for V and 0 bases for J; bases not matched to a gene: 5. CDR3 length: 13 amino acids. Germline assignment: CDR1 SEHNR and CDR2 FQNEAQ (reference sequence). CDR3 nucleotides: TGTGCCACCCACAGGGGAGTGAACACTGAAGCTTTCTTT. Its translation is CATHRGVNTEAFF.

This rearrangement joins TRBV9 to TRBJ2-1; D gene ambiguous. The ends were cut back, 3 bases at V and 4 bases at J, with 5 bases in the middle. The CDR3 spans 12 residues. The V gene's germline CDR1 is SGDLS and CDR2 YYNGEE. CDR3 region: CASSALYNEQFF. The CDR3 bases are TGTGCCAGCAGCGCCTTATACAATGAGCAGTTCTTC.

The CDR3 protein is CASRQWGTGMPEQYF. CDR3 DNA: TGTGCCAGCAGGCAATGGGGGACAGGTATGCCCGAGCAGTACTTC. The J gene is TRBJ2-7, the V gene TRBV28, with 8 positions matching TRBD1. CDR3 length: 15 amino acids. With 6 bases clipped from V and 6 bases from J, the junction kept 13 bases outside the gene matches. Germline V lookup: CDR1 MDHEN, CDR2 SYDVKM.

The chain recombines TRBV30 with TRBJ1-5; 8 bases line up with TRBD1. Germline values: CDR1 GTSNPN, CDR2 SVGIG (reference sequence). J was trimmed by 0 bases and V by 4 bases; bases with no gene match: 5. The CDR3 loop spans 15 amino acids. CDR3 nucleotides: TGTGCCTGGACCTCCGGGACAGGTAGCAATCAGCCCCAGCATTTT. The encoded protein is CAWTSGTGSNQPQHF.

This clone has only one observation. The chain couples TRBV30 to TRBJ2-6, with D tentatively TRBD1 (7 bases). This CDR3 is 18 amino acids long. With 2 bases removed from V and 1 base from J, the gap between germline ends came to 18 bases. CDR1 is GTSNPN, CDR2 SVGIG, per germline (reference sequence). The CDR3 coding sequence is TGTGCCTGGAGTCGCCTCCAGGGGGGTATTTCTGGGGCCAACGTCCTGACTTTC. Residues: CAWSRLQGGISGANVLTF.

This chain links TRBV20-1 with TRBJ2-7, with D maybe TRBD2 (6 bases). Germline V gene sequence: CDR1 DFQATT, CDR2 SNEGSKA (reference sequence). CDR3 length: 13 residues. V lost 3 bases and J 6 bases, leaving 15 bases between the germline ends. The CDR3 here is CSASGRGFGEQYF. The CDR3 region has the DNA TGCAGTGCTAGTGGGCGGGGTTTCGGCGAGCAGTACTTC.

The chain links TRBV11-3 to TRBJ2-6, with 11 nucleotides matching TRBD1. This CDR3 comprises 19 residues. The trim removed 4 bases at V and 1 base at J, leaving 9 bases unmatched. Germline CDR1 and CDR2: SGHNT and YENEEA. The CDR3 nucleotides are TGTGCCAGCAGCTCCAAGGGGACAGGGGGGGCGTCTGGGGCCAACGTCCTGACTTTC. Residues: CASSSKGTGGASGANVLTF. Looking up the rest from reference TRBV11-3 and TRBJ2-6 gives the full variable domain: EAGVVQSPRYKIIEKKQPVAFWCNPISGHNTLYWYLQNLGQGPELLIRYENEEAVDDSQLPKDRFSAERLKGVDSTLKIQPAELGDSAVYLCASSSKGTGGASGANVLTFGAGSRLTVL.

CDR3 in amino acids: CATSRDQQAYGYTF. In DNA, the CDR3 is TGTGCCACCAGCAGAGATCAACAGGCCTATGGCTACACCTTC. The rearrangement links TRBV15 to TRBJ1-2, with D perhaps matching TRBD1 (5 bases). This CDR3 region has 14 residues. The germline gives CDR1 LNHNV, CDR2 YYDKDF (reference sequence). V was cut by 0 bases and J by 4 bases, with 9 bases left in between.

CDR3 in amino acids: CASATGQGVDQPQHF. The CDR3 DNA is TGCGCCAGCGCAACCGGACAGGGTGTAGATCAGCCCCAGCATTTT. The chain recombines TRBV4-1 with TRBJ1-5; 8 bases map to TRBD1. After removal of 8 bases from V and 5 bases from J, the junction contained 11 bases not matched to a gene. The CDR3 has 15 amino acids. CDR1 and CDR2 from the germline V gene are MGHRA and YSYEKL.

The chain has TRBV30 and TRBJ2-3; 12 positions agree with TRBD1. J lost 6 bases, V lost 4 bases, and 11 bases had no gene match. Germline loops: CDR1 GTSNPN, CDR2 SVGIG (reference sequence). The CDR3 runs to 16 residues. The CDR3 loop reads CAWTSGTGGLGDTQYF. The CDR3 nucleotides read TGTGCCTGGACCTCCGGGACAGGGGGCTTGGGGGATACGCAGTATTTT.

This sequence joins TRBV9 and TRBJ2-3; perhaps TRBD2 as D (6 bases). The CDR3 runs to 16 residues. The V gene lost 0 bases and the J gene lost 5 bases, with 16 bases spanning the gap. CDR1 and CDR2 from the germline V gene are SGDLS and YYNGEE. Here the CDR3 reads CASSVGSGKEGDTQYF. CDR3 nucleotide sequence: TGTGCCAGCAGCGTAGGTAGCGGAAAAGAGGGAGATACGCAGTATTTT.

The genes are TRBV5-4 and TRBJ2-7; D perhaps matches TRBD2 (6 bases). Germline loops: CDR1 SGHNT, CDR2 YYREEE (reference sequence). The germline V and J ends were trimmed by 3 bases and 6 bases, with 16 bases remaining between them. The CDR3 is 14 residues long. Written as DNA, the CDR3 is TGTGCCAGCAGCTACGGTGCGGGGATTGGCGAGCAGTACTTC. Protein product: CASSYGAGIGEQYF.

The chain uses TRBV2 and TRBJ2-1; D possibly corresponds to TRBD1 (6 bases). CDR3 size: 14 residues. Trimming removed 6 bases at V and 4 bases at J, with 13 bases between. CDR1 is SNHLY, CDR2 FYNNEI, per germline. The CDR3: CASSNGGSYNEQFF. The DNA for the CDR3 is TGTGCCAGCAGCAATGGGGGCTCGTACAATGAGCAGTTCTTC.

The chain couples TRBV5-4 to TRBJ1-1; 8 positions match TRBD1. CDR3 length equals 15 residues. Germline assignment: CDR1 SGHNT and CDR2 YYREEE (reference sequence). J lost 6 bases, V lost 5 bases, and 12 bases had no gene match. CDR3 protein: CASSAYGTGYSEAFF. Here the CDR3 DNA reads TGTGCCAGCAGTGCCTACGGGACAGGTTACTCTGAAGCTTTCTTT.